The clone carrying this T cell receptor beta chain was found many times. Antigen specificity is unknown. The junction had 7 bases not matched to a gene; V was cut back by 6 bases and J by 8 bases. Germline lookup yields CDR1 SGHTA and CDR2 FQGNSA. This CDR3 spans 13 amino acids. TCRdb redid the calling of the 5' RACE reads with MiXCR, one entry per CDR3 protein. The sample lists hundreds of thousands of distinct CDR3 sequences, around 8% occurring once. This sample was included in a study of T-cell memory formation after mild COVID-19. Study-wide results and limits: The appearance of some responding clones in pre-infection memory suggested that cross-reactive memory joined.

This sequence was found in a man aged 18 to 29 who had mild COVID-19 (a few samples of this study predate the infection). Cell type and time point are not known. J is TRBJ2-4 and V is TRBV7-2; 7 bases match TRBD2. Sequenced input: PBMCs or a T cell subset sorted from them (not recorded which). The CDR3 is CASRPGGTDIQYF. Here the CDR3 DNA reads TGTGCCAGCAGGCCGGGGGGTACAGACATTCAGTACTTC.